The table lists the clone carrying this T cell receptor (beta chain) with many counts. Antigen unknown. The DNA ends 3 residues before the CDR3 does, and the rest of the CDR3 is filled in from the germline J gene. This specimen comes from a study of T cell clonality in common variable immunodeficiency. Study-wide points: In common variable immunodeficiency, TCR beta chains reportedly carried fewer deletions and N-nucleotide insertions. CVID patient heterogeneity limited repertoire-clinical complication correlations.

All CVID subjects were on immunoglobulin replacement for at least one year. Method: immunoSEQ multiplex PCR; TCRdb's copy keeps in-frame clones and lacks some. The sample lists tens of thousands of clones, none appearing once, the ten largest making up about 6.3%. This CDR3 has 15 amino acids. Germline-derived CDR1 and CDR2 are SGHVS and FQNEAQ. V was shortened by 0 bases and J by 6 bases, with 12 bases between the two germline ends. The TCR originated in a human donor with common variable immunodeficiency. The chain uses TRBV7-8 and TRBJ1-5; D ambiguous. The sequencing input was peripheral blood mononuclear cells. Here the CDR3 reads CASSLAGQPAQPQHF. CDR3 DNA (partial): TGTGCCAGCAGCTTAGCTGGGCAGCCAGCTCAGCCC.